Listed here are 15 T cell receptor beta chains from one sample, sequenced in a study of PD-1 blockade in classical Hodgkin lymphoma. Some clones are missing from TCRdb's copy, which holds only in-frame ones; the method was immunoSEQ multiplex PCR. The table lists around 26,000 clones, roughly 94% of them singletons. Described time point: newly diagnosed, previously untreated cHL patient sample. Material for sequencing was peripheral blood mononuclear cells (PBMCs). These receptors came from a human donor with classical Hodgkin lymphoma.

The chain has TRBV2 and TRBJ2-1, with TRBD2 matching 13 bases. Germline trimming cut 6 bases from V and 10 bases from J; bases unmatched to any gene: 9. CDR1 and CDR2 from the germline V gene are SNHLY and FYNNEI. The length of the CDR3 is 15 residues. The CDR3 is CASRNGGLAGVEQFF. The CDR3 DNA sequence: TGTGCCAGCAGGAACGGCGGACTAGCGGGAGTCGAGCAGTTCTTC.

The chain links TRBV7-3 to TRBJ2-5; TRBD2 matches at 8 bases. This CDR3 has 15 amino acids. V dropped 5 bases and J dropped 3; count of bases not matched to a gene: 8. Germline CDR1 and CDR2: SGHTA and FQGTGA. The CDR3 here is CASSPSGGPEETQYF. CDR3 in DNA: TGTGCCAGCAGCCCCTCGGGGGGGCCGGAAGAGACCCAGTACTTC.

The chain employs TRBV10-1 and TRBJ2-1, with D possibly TRBD2 on 5 matching bases. The CDR3 length is 14 residues. Looked up from germline, CDR1 is WNHNN and CDR2 is SYGVQD (reference sequence). Trimming stripped 2 bases from V and 7 bases from J, with 12 bases between. DNA of the CDR3: TGCGCCAGCAGTGAGGTGCGGGCTCAGAATGAGCAGTTCTTC. This gives the protein CASSEVRAQNEQFF.

This chain uses TRBV30 with TRBJ2-3; D uncertain. Trimming left V 0 bases short and J 1 base short, with 11 bases between. The CDR3 is 15 amino acids. Germline-derived CDR1 and CDR2 are GTSNPN and SVGIG (reference sequence). Here the CDR3 reads CAWSVMVGRTDTQYF. DNA for the CDR3: TGTGCCTGGAGTGTAATGGTTGGGCGCACAGATACGCAGTATTTT.

The V and J genes are TRBV19 and TRBJ1-2; 12 positions agree with TRBD1. V gave up 3 bases and J gave up 6 bases; unmatched junction bases: 11. The CDR3 contains 17 residues. Germline lookup yields CDR1 LNHDA and CDR2 SQIVND (reference sequence). CDR3 residues: CASSIGTGGAFYDGYTF. The CDR3 bases are TGTGCCAGTAGTATTGGGACAGGGGGCGCTTTTTATGATGGCTACACCTTC.

The genes are TRBV7-2 and TRBJ2-1; possibly TRBD1 for D (5 bases). This CDR3 contains 11 residues. Trimming left V 3 bases short and J 9 bases short, with 6 bases between. Germline CDR1 is SGHTA and CDR2 is FQGNSA. The CDR3 bases are TGTGCCAGCAGCTTTACAGGTGAGCAGTTCTTC. Translating gives CASSFTGEQFF.

This clone was recorded once. The V call is TRBV2, the J call TRBJ1-2; 9 bases match TRBD1. V was pared by 4 bases and J by 7 bases, with 7 bases of the junction left unmatched. CDR3 length: 14 residues. Germline V gene data show CDR1 as SNHLY and CDR2 as FYNNEI. CDR3: CASSADRGNSGYTF. CDR3 DNA sequence: TGTGCCAGCAGTGCGGACAGGGGAAATTCTGGCTACACCTTC.

A word on this clone: At one boundary the junction diverges from the germline segment, which might be a read error. J is TRBJ2-1 and V is TRBV9; D perhaps matches TRBD1 (5 bases). Germline V gene data show CDR1 as SGDLS and CDR2 as YYNGEE. The CDR3 loop spans 18 amino acids. CDR3: CAGSVASSLTAPYNEQFF. CDR3 nucleotides: TGTGCCGGCAGCGTAGCTTCTTCACTGACAGCGCCCTACAATGAGCAGTTCTTC. Complete variable domain (other parts from reference TRBV9 and TRBJ2-1): DSGVTQTPKHLITATGQRVTLRCSPRSGDLSVYWYQQSLDQGLQFLIQYYNGEERAKGNILERFSAQQFPDLHSELNLSSLELGDSALYFCAGSVASSLTAPYNEQFFGPGTRLTVL.

V and J are TRBV21-1 and TRBJ1-5. TRBV21-1 is marked as a pseudogene. This CDR3 is 15 amino acids long. DNA for the CDR3: TGTGCCAGCAGCAAACCTCGGTGTAGCAATCAGCCCCAGCATTTT. Translated: CASSKPRCSNQPQHF.

The chain combines TRBV11-2 with TRBJ2-7, with D perhaps TRBD2 (6 bases). Germline V gives CDR1 SGHAT, CDR2 FQNNGV. This CDR3 is 16 amino acids long. Trimming shortened V by 3 bases and J by 0 bases, and 15 bases separated the two germline ends. For the CDR3, the DNA is TGTGCCAGCAGCTTCTTGGGGGGATCCAACTCCTACGAGCAGTACTTC. It is translated as CASSFLGGSNSYEQYF.

The V gene is TRBV29-1, the J gene TRBJ1-1; D remains ambiguous. Trimming took 5 bases from V and 1 from J, leaving 17 bases between them. Germline V gene data show CDR1 as SQVTM and CDR2 as ANQGSEA. The CDR3 extends over 15 amino acids. CDR3 DNA: TGCAGCGTTCGGGCCTTAGTTGTTGCGAACACTGAAGCTTTCTTT. Its translation is CSVRALVVANTEAFF.

The chain has TRBV11-2 and TRBJ1-5; 7 bases agree with TRBD1. Germline V lookup: CDR1 SGHAT, CDR2 FQNNGV. This CDR3 is built from 16 residues. With 1 base clipped from V and 5 bases from J, the junction kept 8 bases outside the gene matches. The DNA for the CDR3 is TGTGCCAGCAGCTTAGGGATGGGGACAGTCGATCAGCCCCAGCATTTT. It yields the protein CASSLGMGTVDQPQHF.

The chain recombines TRBV6-5 with TRBJ1-4; no firm D call. Germline assignment: CDR1 MNHEY and CDR2 SVGAGI. CDR3 length: 15 residues. V was shortened by 0 bases and J by 3 bases, with 8 bases between the two germline ends. The CDR3 DNA is TGTGCCAGCAGTTACTCTGGTTATGCTAATGAAAAACTGTTTTTT. Translation: CASSYSGYANEKLFF.

The chain links TRBV6-1 to TRBJ2-1; unclear D gene. The CDR3 spans 14 residues. V was clipped by 5 bases and J by 3 bases, with 11 bases between them. Germline V lookup: CDR1 MNHNS, CDR2 SASEGT. CDR3 DNA sequence: TGTGCCAGCAGTCGGCCGGGCAGCTACAATGAGCAGTTCTTC. It yields the protein CASSRPGSYNEQFF.

The V call is TRBV5-1, the J call TRBJ2-7, with D possibly TRBD1 on 7 matching bases. CDR1 is SGHRS and CDR2 is YFSETQ in the germline V gene. The CDR3 has 15 amino acids. V was pared by 4 bases and J by 2 bases, with 16 bases between. The CDR3 here is CASSPEGARTYEQYF. CDR3 nucleotide sequence: TGCGCCAGCAGCCCGGAGGGGGCACGGACCTACGAGCAGTACTTC.